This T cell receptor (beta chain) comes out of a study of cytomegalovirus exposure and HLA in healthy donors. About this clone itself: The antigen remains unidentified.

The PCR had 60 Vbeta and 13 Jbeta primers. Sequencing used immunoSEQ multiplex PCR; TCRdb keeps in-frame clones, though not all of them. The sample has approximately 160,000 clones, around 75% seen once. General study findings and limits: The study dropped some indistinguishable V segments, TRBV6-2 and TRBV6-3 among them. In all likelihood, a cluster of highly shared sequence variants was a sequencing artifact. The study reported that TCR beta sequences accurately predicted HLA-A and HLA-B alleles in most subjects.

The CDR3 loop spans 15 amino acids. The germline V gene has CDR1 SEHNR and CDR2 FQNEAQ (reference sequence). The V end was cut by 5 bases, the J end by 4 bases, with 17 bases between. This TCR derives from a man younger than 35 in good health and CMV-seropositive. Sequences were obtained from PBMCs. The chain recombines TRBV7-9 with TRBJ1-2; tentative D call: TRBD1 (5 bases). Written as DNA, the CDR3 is TGTGCCAGCAGCCCCGGTCGGGGGGGGGTCTATGGCTACACCTTC. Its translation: CASSPGRGGVYGYTF.